These 30 T cell receptor beta chains were sequenced from one sample in a study of blood T cell repertoires in COVID-19. TCRdb's table, derived via immunoSEQ multiplex PCR, lists solely in-frame clones and lacks some. The table records tens of thousands of clones, around 76% of them present only once. Sequences were obtained from peripheral blood. The receptors stem from an elderly woman with active or convalescent COVID-19.

The chain combines TRBV30 with TRBJ1-2; D is uncertain. V lost 1 base to trimming and J lost 4 bases, with 10 bases between them. There are 13 residues in the CDR3. The V gene's germline CDR1 is GTSNPN and CDR2 SVGIG (reference sequence). The DNA for the CDR3 is TGTGCCTGGAGTGATTGGCAGTTCTATGGCTACACCTTC. It specifies CAWSDWQFYGYTF.

The chain is built from TRBV30 and TRBJ2-1; 9 bases map to TRBD2. V trimming: 2 bases; J trimming: 9 bases; junction bases outside the gene matches: 8. This CDR3 is 14 amino acids long. Germline V lookup: CDR1 GTSNPN, CDR2 SVGIG (reference sequence). The CDR3 DNA is TGTGCCTGGAGTTCGGGACTAGCACTGGGTGAGCAGTTCTTC. It is translated as CAWSSGLALGEQFF.

The chain has TRBV7-3 and TRBJ2-3; TRBD2 aligns across 10 bases. Per germline, CDR1 SGHTA and CDR2 FQGTGA. The J segment lost 2 bases and the V segment lost 3 bases, leaving 5 bases of the junction unmatched. The CDR3 spans 16 residues. CDR3 sequence (DNA): TGTGCCAGCAGCTTGCCTAGCGGGGGTGTCACAGATACGCAGTATTTT. Translated: CASSLPSGGVTDTQYF.

The chain combines TRBV5-3 with TRBJ1-5, with 7 bases matching TRBD1. Being an ORF, TRBV5-3 has a function that is uncertain. CDR3 size: 16 residues. Germline trimming cut 2 bases from V and 3 bases from J; bases unmatched to any gene: 8. The CDR3 here is CARSFPKGQTNQPQHF. As DNA, the CDR3 is TGTGCCAGAAGCTTCCCGAAGGGACAGACCAATCAGCCCCAGCATTTT.

The chain carries TRBV7-2 and TRBJ1-2; 8 nucleotides line up with TRBD1. The ends lost 5 bases at V and 5 bases at J; junction bases unmatched: 7. CDR1 and CDR2 from the germline V gene are SGHTA and FQGNSA. This CDR3 has 14 residues. The CDR3 coding sequence is TGTGCCAGCAGCCAAAGGGACAGGAGATATGGCTACACCTTC. Its translation is CASSQRDRRYGYTF.

The chain uses TRBV2 and TRBJ1-2; D might be TRBD1 (6 bases). With 8 bases removed from V and 8 bases from J, the gap between germline ends came to 30 bases. Germline V lookup: CDR1 SNHLY, CDR2 FYNNEI. This CDR3 has 17 amino acids. The CDR3 sequence is CASPDPRGAGTRGGYTF. Here the CDR3 DNA reads TGTGCCAGCCCCGACCCTCGGGGAGCTGGTACAAGGGGGGGCTACACCTTC.

This clone appeared once. This chain's CDR3 is CASSLGGGNYGYTF. The CDR3 DNA follows: TGTGCCAGCAGCTTGGGTGGGGGGAACTATGGCTACACCTTC. The chain joins TRBV5-4 to TRBJ1-2; a possible D gene is TRBD1 (5 bases). Trimming pared 0 bases from V and 2 bases from J, leaving 8 bases between. This CDR3 is 14 amino acids long. Germline V gives CDR1 SGHNT, CDR2 YYREEE (reference sequence).

The chain couples TRBV5-1 to TRBJ2-3; tentatively, D is TRBD2 (6 bases). The V gene's germline CDR1 is SGHRS and CDR2 YFSETQ. The CDR3 consists of 16 residues. Trimming pared 4 bases from V and 1 base from J, leaving 16 bases between. This CDR3 is CASSPGLGGGTDTQYF. The CDR3 DNA reads as TGCGCCAGCAGCCCGGGGCTGGGGGGTGGCACAGATACGCAGTATTTT. The complete variable domain, with remaining parts taken from reference TRBV5-1 and TRBJ2-3, reads KAGVTQTPRYLIKTRGQQVTLSCSPISGHRSVSWYQQTPGQGLQFLFEYFSETQRNKGNFPGRFSGRQFSNSRSEMNVSTLELGDSALYLCASSPGLGGGTDTQYFGPGTRLTVL.

CDR3 sequence reads: CASSFAGPNYGYTF. The DNA of the CDR3 is TGTGCCAGCAGCTTCGCGGGACCTAACTATGGCTACACCTTC. The J gene is TRBJ1-2, the V gene TRBV5-4, with D perhaps TRBD1 (5 bases). Germline V CDR1 and CDR2: SGHNT, YYREEE (reference sequence). Trimming took off 2 bases at V and 0 bases at J, with 8 bases between the two ends. This CDR3 comprises 14 residues.

The J gene is TRBJ2-7, the V gene TRBV5-5, with D possibly matching TRBD2 (5 bases). This CDR3 is 15 amino acids long. The V gene's germline CDR1 is SGHKS and CDR2 YYEKEE (reference sequence). V lost 4 bases and J lost 2, with 16 bases in between. Here the CDR3 reads CASSPSGGRAYEQYF. CDR3 coding DNA: TGTGCCAGCAGCCCATCCGGCGGGCGGGCCTACGAGCAGTACTTC.

The rearrangement uses TRBV7-2 and TRBJ2-1; 10 bases line up with TRBD2. The germline gives CDR1 SGHTA, CDR2 FQGNSA. Unmatched junction bases numbered 9, after V lost 4 bases and J lost 9 bases. The CDR3 covers 15 residues. The CDR3 DNA reads as TGTGCCAGCAGCTCGCCGGGACTAGCGCTCAGTGAGCAGTTCTTC. It translates to CASSSPGLALSEQFF.

This sequence joins TRBV30 and TRBJ2-5, with 7 bases that match TRBD1. V lost 7 bases to trimming and J lost 4 bases; unmatched junction nucleotides: 6. Germline CDR1 is GTSNPN and CDR2 is SVGIG (reference sequence). The CDR3 spans 12 residues. As DNA, the CDR3 is TGTGCCTTTAAGGGACAGAGAGAGACCCAGTACTTC. Encoded protein: CAFKGQRETQYF.

This chain joins TRBV4-1 and TRBJ2-7; perhaps TRBD2 as D (5 bases). V dropped 0 bases and J dropped 1 base, with 10 bases sitting between them. Germline loops: CDR1 MGHRA, CDR2 YSYEKL. The CDR3 spans 15 residues. The CDR3 DNA reads as TGCGCCAGCAGCCAAGATGAGGGCAGTTCCTACGAGCAGTACTTC. Protein: CASSQDEGSSYEQYF.

The CDR3 loop reads CASSVRFYGYTF. The DNA of the CDR3 is TGTGCCAGCAGTGTGAGGTTCTATGGCTACACCTTC. The rearrangement links TRBV28 to TRBJ1-2; D not certain. This CDR3 has 12 residues. Germline lookup yields CDR1 MDHEN and CDR2 SYDVKM. The ends were cut back, 5 bases at V and 4 bases at J, with 8 bases in the middle.

CDR3: CASSVGDSSYEQYF. Here the CDR3 DNA reads TGTGCCAGCAGCGTAGGGGACAGCTCCTACGAGCAGTACTTC. J is TRBJ2-7 and V is TRBV9; TRBD1 aligns across 7 bases. CDR1 is SGDLS, CDR2 YYNGEE, per germline. The CDR3 spans 14 residues. The V and J ends lost 0 bases and 0 bases, in that order; junction bases with no gene match: 0. Together with reference TRBV9 and TRBJ2-7, the CDR3 gives the full variable domain: DSGVTQTPKHLITATGQRVTLRCSPRSGDLSVYWYQQSLDQGLQFLIQYYNGEERAKGNILERFSAQQFPDLHSELNLSSLELGDSALYFCASSVGDSSYEQYFGPGTRLTVT.

The chain joins TRBV3-1 (or the pseudogene TRBV3-2) to TRBJ2-3; 9 bases fit TRBD2. The germline V gene has CDR1 LGHDT and CDR2 YNNKEL (reference sequence). V shed 2 bases and J 0 bases; nucleotides not matched to a gene: 6. The CDR3 consists of 17 residues. CDR3 coding DNA: TGTGCCAGCAGCCAATTAGCGGGGGCCAGTAGCACAGATACGCAGTATTTT. Translated, it gives CASSQLAGASSTDTQYF.

The chain carries TRBV6-2 or TRBV6-3 and TRBJ2-3; perhaps TRBD1 as D (5 bases). Germline loops: CDR1 MNHEY, CDR2 SVGEGT. The V end was cut by 3 bases, the J end by 4 bases, with 14 bases between. The CDR3 is 15 amino acids. CDR3 bases: TGTGCCAGCAGTTATGGGCAGGGTGCCGCAGATACGCAGTATTTT. It translates to CASSYGQGAADTQYF.

V usage is TRBV3-1 (or the pseudogene TRBV3-2) and J usage is TRBJ1-2; D not certain. CDR3 length: 15 residues. Trimming left V 3 bases short and J 4 bases short, with 15 bases between. CDR1 and CDR2 (germline): LGHDT, YNNKEL (reference sequence). The CDR3 bases are TGTGCCAGCAGCCATCCGTCCGGGGTATCCTATGGCTACACCTTC. This translates into CASSHPSGVSYGYTF.

The rearrangement uses TRBV19 and TRBJ2-7; no clear D. The V gene lost 0 bases and the J gene lost 3 bases, with 9 bases spanning the gap. Germline V gene lookup returns CDR1 LNHDA and CDR2 SQIVND (reference sequence). The CDR3 covers 14 residues. The CDR3: CASSIDLRGYEQYF. CDR3 DNA sequence: TGTGCCAGTAGTATAGATCTGCGAGGCTACGAGCAGTACTTC.

The chain carries TRBV27 and TRBJ1-4, with D possibly TRBD1 on 6 matching bases. Germline V CDR1 and CDR2: MNHEY, SMNVEV (reference sequence). There are 15 residues in the CDR3. Trimming took 5 bases from V and 3 from J, leaving 13 bases between them. This chain's CDR3 is CASSRLQGSNEKLFF. CDR3 sequence (DNA): TGTGCCAGCAGTCGCTTACAGGGATCTAATGAAAAACTGTTTTTT.

The chain uses TRBV12-3 or TRBV12-4 and TRBJ2-1; 7 bases are a match to TRBD1. This CDR3 is 13 amino acids long. Trimming took 4 bases from V and 5 from J; bases not matched to a gene: 2. The CDR3 here is CASSWDRHNEQFF. The CDR3 DNA sequence: TGTGCCAGCAGTTGGGACAGACACAATGAGCAGTTCTTC.

This clone was observed a few times. This chain uses TRBV12-1 with TRBJ1-1; the table calls TRBD1, which could not be checked here. TRBV12-1 is marked as a pseudogene. The CDR3 contains 13 residues. The CDR3 DNA follows: TGTGCCAGCGGACCACCGGGACAGCATGAAGCTTTCTTT. It encodes CASGPPGQHEAFF.

The chain has TRBV11-2 and TRBJ2-5; 9 bases are shared with TRBD2. Germline V lookup: CDR1 SGHAT, CDR2 FQNNGV. This CDR3 is built from 15 residues. J lost 7 bases, V lost 1 base, and 7 bases had no gene match. The CDR3 bases are TGTGCCAGCAGCTTAGGCAGCGGGGGGCGGGGGACCCAGTACTTC. Translating it yields CASSLGSGGRGTQYF.

The chain employs TRBV10-3 and TRBJ2-7, with 7 positions matching TRBD1. The CDR3 extends over 13 amino acids. The ends lost 7 bases at V and 2 bases at J; junction bases unmatched: 5. Germline V gene data show CDR1 as ENHRY and CDR2 as SYGVKD. CDR3 sequence: CAINTGTAYEQYF. In DNA form, the CDR3 reads TGTGCCATCAACACCGGGACAGCCTACGAGCAGTACTTC.

This chain links TRBV5-1 with TRBJ1-1, with D hard to call. The V gene's germline CDR1 is SGHRS and CDR2 YFSETQ. CDR3 length: 13 amino acids. Trimming took off 0 bases at V and 1 base at J, with 4 bases between the two ends. The CDR3 DNA follows: TGCGCCAGCAGCTTGGACTGGAACACTGAAGCTTTCTTT. It yields the protein CASSLDWNTEAFF.

V and J are TRBV30 and TRBJ1-1, with unresolved D. Germline V lookup: CDR1 GTSNPN, CDR2 SVGIG (reference sequence). This CDR3 comprises 11 residues. Deletions cut 0 bases from V and 11 bases from J, with 10 bases between. CDR3 sequence (DNA): TGTGCCTGGAGTGTACCATTGGCTGCTTTCTTT. It translates to CAWSVPLAAFF. Supplemented by reference TRBV30 and TRBJ1-1, the full variable domain reads SQTIHQWPATLVQPVGSPLSLECTVEGTSNPNLYWYRQAAGRGLQLLFYSVGIGQISSEVPQNLSASRPQDRQFILSSKKLLLSDSGFYLCAWSVPLAAFFGQGTRLTVV.

The V call is TRBV3-1 (or the pseudogene TRBV3-2), the J call TRBJ2-2; a weak D match, TRBD2 (7 bases). Trimming cost V 0 bases and J 0 bases, with 11 bases left between them. Per germline, CDR1 LGHDT and CDR2 YNNKEL (reference sequence). The CDR3 consists of 17 residues. The CDR3 region has the DNA TGTGCCAGCAGCCAAGACGGAGGGGGGGCGAACACCGGGGAGCTGTTTTTT. Its translation: CASSQDGGGANTGELFF.

The rearrangement joins TRBV5-8 to TRBJ2-7, with D possibly TRBD1 on 6 matching bases. The V end lost 4 bases, the J end lost 2 bases, and 13 bases lay between the germline ends. CDR1 is SGHTS, CDR2 YDEGEE, per germline. The CDR3 runs 14 residues. CDR3: CASSRGQLAYEQYF. The CDR3 DNA sequence: TGTGCCAGCAGCCGAGGACAGCTAGCCTACGAGCAGTACTTC.

The chain couples TRBV7-3 to TRBJ1-4; D may be TRBD1 (5 bases). CDR1 is SGHTA and CDR2 is FQGTGA in the germline V gene. Trimming shortened V by 5 bases and J by 7 bases, and 11 bases separated the two germline ends. The CDR3 extends over 13 amino acids. The CDR3 DNA reads TGTGCCAGCAGCCTTAAAAGGGGTGAAAAACTGTTTTTT. Translated: CASSLKRGEKLFF.

The rearrangement links TRBV6-5 to TRBJ1-3, with no clear D. This CDR3 is built from 15 residues. V was cut by 4 bases and J by 0 bases, with 10 bases left in between. Germline V gives CDR1 MNHEY, CDR2 SVGAGI. In DNA, the CDR3 is TGTGCCAGCAGTTTAAGGGAGAGCTCTGGAAACACCATATATTTT. The encoded protein is CASSLRESSGNTIYF.